What follows are 17 T cell receptor beta chains derived from one specimen sequenced in a study of cytomegalovirus exposure and HLA in healthy donors. Primers for the PCR totalled 60 Vbeta and 13 Jbeta. Sequencing used immunoSEQ multiplex PCR; TCRdb keeps in-frame clones, though not all of them. Among 210,000 or so clones listed, about three quarters were seen once. Specimen: PBMCs. Receptors were obtained from a woman aged 60 to 75 in good health and CMV-seropositive.

The CDR3 loop is CASSAGQGDTEAFF. In DNA form, the CDR3 reads TGTGCCAGCAGCGCGGGACAGGGAGACACTGAAGCTTTCTTT. The chain combines TRBV5-4 with TRBJ1-1; the match to TRBD1 covers 9 bases. J was trimmed by 3 bases and V by 4 bases; bases with no gene match: 4. In germline, CDR1 is SGHNT, CDR2 YYREEE (reference sequence). CDR3 length equals 14 residues. Full variable domain (outside the CDR3, taken from reference TRBV5-4 and TRBJ1-1): ETGVTQSPTHLIKTRGQQVTLRCSSQSGHNTVSWYQQALGQGPQFIFQYYREEENGRGNFPPRFSGLQFPNYSSELNVNALELDDSALYLCASSAGQGDTEAFFGQGTRLTVV.

This sequence joins TRBV4-2 and TRBJ1-2; 8 bases agree with TRBD1. Germline CDR1 LGHNA, CDR2 YNFKEQ. The CDR3 totals 15 residues. Germline trimming cut 0 bases from V and 5 bases from J; bases unmatched to any gene: 5. CDR3 DNA: TGTGCCAGCAGCCAAGAAGGTCAGGGGGCATATGGCTACACCTTC. Its translation is CASSQEGQGAYGYTF.

The chain couples TRBV30 to TRBJ2-7; 11 nucleotides line up with TRBD2. The CDR3 runs 15 residues. CDR1 is GTSNPN, CDR2 SVGIG, per germline (reference sequence). J lost 1 base, V lost 0 bases, and 2 bases had no gene match. This CDR3 is CAWSVTSGRSYEQYF. CDR3 nucleotides: TGTGCCTGGAGTGTAACTAGCGGGAGATCCTACGAGCAGTACTTC.

This chain links TRBV19 with TRBJ2-1, with D uncertain. Between the trimmed V and J ends, which lost 1 base and 0 bases, there was a span of 7 bases. Germline loops: CDR1 LNHDA, CDR2 SQIVND (reference sequence). There are 15 residues in the CDR3. CDR3 coding DNA: TGTGCCAGTAGTATAGTTTACAGCTCCTACAATGAGCAGTTCTTC. Its translation is CASSIVYSSYNEQFF. Looking up the rest from reference TRBV19 and TRBJ2-1 gives the full variable domain: DGGITQSPKYLFRKEGQNVTLSCEQNLNHDAMYWYRQDPGQGLRLIYYSQIVNDFQKGDIAEGYSVSREKKESFPLTVTSAQKNPTAFYLCASSIVYSSYNEQFFGPGTRLTVL.

The chain employs TRBV5-4 and TRBJ2-5; 8 positions match TRBD2. The end of the DNA fits TRBJ2-7 better, so the J call may be wrong. This CDR3 is built from 12 residues. CDR1 is SGHNT, CDR2 YYREEE, per germline (reference sequence). The CDR3 here is CASSSGGYEQYF. DNA for the CDR3: TGTGCCAGCAGCTCGGGGGGGTACGAGCAGTACTTC.

The chain carries TRBV11-2 and TRBJ2-2; TRBD2 matches 8 bases. Germline loops: CDR1 SGHAT, CDR2 FQNNGV. With 4 bases clipped from V and 6 bases from J, the junction kept 7 bases outside the gene matches. The CDR3 extends over 15 amino acids. This CDR3 reads CASSWVAGRPGELFF. The CDR3 DNA reads TGTGCCAGCAGCTGGGTAGCGGGGCGCCCCGGGGAGCTGTTTTTT.

The chain combines TRBV27 with TRBJ2-7, with D possibly TRBD1 on 6 matching bases. Germline lookup yields CDR1 MNHEY and CDR2 SMNVEV (reference sequence). The CDR3 is 11 residues long. V dropped 2 bases and J dropped 7 bases, with 6 bases sitting between them. CDR3 bases: TGTGCCAGCAGTTTAAGGGGGGAGCAGTACTTC. Its protein is CASSLRGEQYF.

The V and J genes are TRBV2 and TRBJ2-5; 9 bases agree with TRBD2. Germline V lookup: CDR1 SNHLY, CDR2 FYNNEI. The J segment lost 3 bases and the V segment lost 6 bases, leaving 2 bases of the junction unmatched. The CDR3 spans 13 residues. This chain's CDR3 is CASSGLAKETQYF. CDR3 coding DNA: TGTGCCAGCAGCGGACTAGCGAAAGAGACCCAGTACTTC.

The chain employs TRBV28 and TRBJ1-1; TRBD1 agrees at 10 bases. The CDR3 totals 16 residues. V shed 5 bases and J 8 bases; nucleotides not matched to a gene: 14. CDR1 and CDR2 (germline): MDHEN, SYDVKM. CDR3 loop: CASSKRDRGEDSEAFF. The CDR3 coding sequence is TGTGCCAGCAGTAAAAGGGACAGGGGAGAGGACTCCGAAGCTTTCTTT.

The rearrangement links TRBV10-3 to TRBJ1-2; 7 bases are a match to TRBD1. CDR1 is ENHRY, CDR2 SYGVKD, per germline. V lost 10 bases to trimming and J lost 5 bases; unmatched junction nucleotides: 10. CDR3 length equals 13 residues. CDR3 DNA sequence: TGTGCCACCTCGGACAGGCAGCTTTATGGCTACACCTTC. This encodes CATSDRQLYGYTF.

In this sample, this clone turned up once. The junction does not match germline at one end; this may be a read error. The V call is TRBV7-9, the J call TRBJ2-1; no clear D. CDR1 and CDR2 from the germline V gene are SEHNR and FQNEAQ (reference sequence). The CDR3 runs to 17 residues. The CDR3 is CSSSLRLRPSSYNEQFF. CDR3 nucleotides: TGTTCCAGCAGCTTACGCTTGCGTCCGAGCTCCTACAATGAGCAGTTCTTC. The full variable domain, completed using reference TRBV7-9 and TRBJ2-1, is DTGVSQNPRHKITKRGQNVTFRCDPISEHNRLYWYRQTLGQGPEFLTYFQNEAQLEKSRLLSDRFSAERPKGSFSTLEIQRTEQGDSAMYLCSSSLRLRPSSYNEQFFGPGTRLTVL.

A note on this clone: The sample carries other DNA sequences with the same CDR3. This chain connects TRBV18 to TRBJ2-3; 12 nucleotides line up with TRBD2. With 2 bases clipped from V and 3 bases from J, the junction kept 0 bases outside the gene matches. Germline CDR1 reads KGHSH; CDR2 reads LQKENI. This CDR3 has 15 residues. In DNA form, the CDR3 reads TGTGCCAGCTCACCAGGACTAGCGGGAACAGATACGCAGTATTTT. It yields the protein CASSPGLAGTDTQYF. The variable domain in full, completed from reference TRBV18 and TRBJ2-3, reads NAGVMQNPRHLVRRRGQEARLRCSPMKGHSHVYWYRQLPEEGLKFMVYLQKENIIDESGMPKERFSAEFPKEGPSILRIQQVVRGDSAAYFCASSPGLAGTDTQYFGPGTRLTVL.

J is TRBJ2-5 and V is TRBV11-2; maybe TRBD1 (5 bases). Germline V gene sequence: CDR1 SGHAT, CDR2 FQNNGV. Trimming cost V 2 bases and J 6 bases, with 10 bases left between them. The CDR3 has 13 residues. CDR3 protein: CASSLSLGQTQYF. CDR3 coding DNA: TGTGCCAGCAGCTTAAGCCTGGGGCAGACCCAGTACTTC.

The rearrangement links TRBV9 to TRBJ2-5, with D maybe TRBD2 (6 bases). The CDR3 has 15 residues. Germline V gene data show CDR1 as SGDLS and CDR2 as YYNGEE. V dropped 0 bases and J dropped 5 bases, with 14 bases sitting between them. CDR3 in DNA: TGTGCCAGCAGCGTAGGCGGGCTTAGCGGTGAGACCCAGTACTTC. The encoded protein is CASSVGGLSGETQYF.

The J gene is TRBJ1-5, the V gene TRBV7-8, with D maybe TRBD1 (6 bases). Trimming took 2 bases from V and 9 from J, leaving 17 bases between them. The CDR3 contains 15 residues. Per the germline V gene, CDR1 is SGHVS and CDR2 is FQNEAQ. The CDR3 loop is CASSLLGHASRPQHF. In DNA, the CDR3 is TGTGCCAGCAGCTTACTGGGACACGCATCAAGGCCCCAGCATTTT.

The V gene is TRBV29-1, the J gene TRBJ2-7; 8 bases line up with TRBD1. The CDR3 is 16 residues long. Germline V CDR1 and CDR2: SQVTM, ANQGSEA. Losses at the gene ends were 2 bases for V and 0 bases for J; bases not matched to a gene: 9. CDR3 sequence reads: CSVEIVNGQGSYEQYF. The CDR3 DNA reads TGCAGCGTTGAAATTGTTAATGGACAGGGCTCCTACGAGCAGTACTTC.

The rearrangement uses TRBV7-9 and TRBJ2-7; the D gene is possibly TRBD2 (5 bases). V was clipped by 0 bases and J by 3 bases, with 9 bases between them. Per germline, CDR1 SEHNR and CDR2 FQNEAQ (reference sequence). The CDR3 totals 14 residues. CDR3 region: CASSLAGVFYEQYF. CDR3 bases: TGTGCCAGCAGCTTAGCGGGAGTTTTCTACGAGCAGTACTTC. Based on the CDR3 plus reference TRBV7-9 and TRBJ2-7, the full variable domain is DTGVSQNPRHKITKRGQNVTFRCDPISEHNRLYWYRQTLGQGPEFLTYFQNEAQLEKSRLLSDRFSAERPKGSFSTLEIQRTEQGDSAMYLCASSLAGVFYEQYFGPGTRLTVT.